Each of the 32 T cell receptor beta chains below was sequenced from the same sample in a study of T cell responses to AZD1222 COVID-19 vaccine. Using immunoSEQ multiplex PCR, the repertoire was profiled, and TCRdb retains in-frame clones only, with some absent. The sample records approximately 81,000 clones, roughly four fifths being singletons. The sequencing used peripheral blood, collected 28 days after the second AZD1222 dose. These receptors all stem from an adult who received the AZD1222 COVID-19 vaccine.

J is TRBJ2-2 and V is TRBV27, with D possibly matching TRBD1 (5 bases). Germline-derived CDR1 and CDR2 are MNHEY and SMNVEV (reference sequence). The V gene lost 7 bases and the J gene lost 1 base, with 10 bases spanning the gap. This CDR3 has 14 residues. The CDR3 protein is CASKAGMNTGELFF. DNA of the CDR3: TGTGCCAGCAAGGCAGGGATGAACACCGGGGAGCTGTTTTTT.

The chain is built from TRBV9 and TRBJ2-1; the D gene could be TRBD1 or TRBD2 (5 bases each). With 7 bases removed from V and 6 bases from J, the gap between germline ends came to 17 bases. The CDR3 covers 14 residues. Germline CDR1 SGDLS, CDR2 YYNGEE. CDR3 sequence: CASGQGGWSNEQFF. The CDR3 DNA is TGTGCCAGCGGGCAGGGCGGGTGGTCCAATGAGCAGTTCTTC. The entire variable domain, with the rest obtained from reference TRBV9 and TRBJ2-1, is as follows: DSGVTQTPKHLITATGQRVTLRCSPRSGDLSVYWYQQSLDQGLQFLIQYYNGEERAKGNILERFSAQQFPDLHSELNLSSLELGDSALYFCASGQGGWSNEQFFGPGTRLTVL.

V usage is TRBV19 and J usage is TRBJ1-2; D gene unclear. Germline V CDR1 and CDR2: LNHDA, SQIVND (reference sequence). The V end was cut by 4 bases, the J end by 3 bases, with 18 bases between. The CDR3 runs to 16 residues. CDR3 loop: CASSTRTQELHYGYTF. Written as DNA, the CDR3 is TGTGCCAGTAGTACCCGAACCCAAGAACTTCACTATGGCTACACCTTC.

The chain combines TRBV12-2 with TRBJ2-7; no DNA check was done on the table's D call, TRBD1. TRBV12-2 is a listed pseudogene. The length of the CDR3 is 16 residues. In nucleotides, the CDR3 is TGTGCAAGTCGCCTTCATCCGGGACAGACTTCCTACGAGCAGTACTTC. Translation gives CASRLHPGQTSYEQYF.

In DNA form, the CDR3 reads TGTGCCTGGAGTGGTTCTGGGGACTATGGCTACACCTTC. This translates into CAWSGSGDYGYTF. The J gene is TRBJ1-2, the V gene TRBV30; no reliable D call. The CDR3 has 13 amino acids. The V gene's germline CDR1 is GTSNPN and CDR2 SVGIG (reference sequence). Between the trimmed V and J ends, which lost 1 base and 3 bases, there was a span of 9 bases.

This clone was seen once. CDR3 amino acids: CASSQGLAGESEQYF. The DNA for the CDR3 is TGTGCCAGCAGCCAGGGACTAGCGGGAGAAAGCGAGCAGTACTTC. This sequence joins TRBV7-8 and TRBJ2-7; 14 nucleotides match TRBD2. CDR3 size: 15 residues. CDR1 and CDR2 from the germline V gene are SGHVS and FQNEAQ. The J segment lost 6 bases and the V segment lost 5 bases, leaving 6 bases of the junction unmatched.

This sequence joins TRBV10-2 and TRBJ1-2; 9 bases line up with TRBD1. The germline gives CDR1 WSHSY, CDR2 SAAADI. Losses at the gene ends were 8 bases for V and 6 bases for J; bases not matched to a gene: 10. The CDR3 length is 14 residues. This CDR3 reads CASSLGTGLDGYTF. As DNA, the CDR3 is TGCGCCAGCTCGCTCGGGACAGGGTTAGATGGCTACACCTTC.

The V call is TRBV11-3, the J call TRBJ2-3; D remains unclear. V was cut by 5 bases and J by 0 bases, with 9 bases left in between. This CDR3 has 14 amino acids. Germline V gives CDR1 SGHNT, CDR2 YENEEA. CDR3 DNA sequence: TGTGCCAGCAGCCCCGCCCCTAGCACAGATACGCAGTATTTT. This sequence encodes CASSPAPSTDTQYF.

This clone was detected once. The rearrangement links TRBV5-1 to TRBJ2-3; D is perhaps TRBD2 (5 bases). V was trimmed by 1 base and J by 4 bases, leaving 13 bases between them. The CDR3 length is 15 residues. From germline, CDR1 is SGHRS and CDR2 YFSETQ. The CDR3 protein is CASSLIGGEPDTQYF. In DNA, the CDR3 is TGCGCCAGCAGCTTGATTGGTGGGGAGCCAGATACGCAGTATTTT.

This chain uses TRBV18 with TRBJ1-2; 8 nucleotides align to TRBD1. CDR1 is KGHSH and CDR2 is LQKENI in the germline V gene. The CDR3 contains 13 residues. Trimming removed 3 bases from V and 8 bases from J; junction bases left unmatched: 5. The CDR3 DNA follows: TGTGCCAGCTCACCGGACAGGGTCTGGGGCTACACCTTC. It is translated as CASSPDRVWGYTF.

CDR3 bases: TGTGCCAGCAGTCGGACAATTGGGGACACTGAAGCTTTCTTT. Amino acids: CASSRTIGDTEAFF. The V and J genes are TRBV27 and TRBJ1-1; D possibly corresponds to TRBD1 (5 bases). CDR1 and CDR2 (germline): MNHEY, SMNVEV (reference sequence). V shed 5 bases and J shed 3 bases, with 13 bases lying between them. The CDR3 runs to 14 residues.

This chain uses TRBV5-1 with TRBJ2-7, with D possibly being TRBD2 (5 bases). Trimming removed 0 bases from V and 4 bases from J, with 20 bases in between. From germline, CDR1 is SGHRS and CDR2 YFSETQ. This CDR3 has 17 residues. The CDR3 DNA sequence: TGCGCCAGCAGCTTGGCCTCGGCGGGCCGAGGTCCTTACGAGCAGTACTTC. As protein: CASSLASAGRGPYEQYF.

The J gene is TRBJ2-2, the V gene TRBV4-2; 9 bases line up with TRBD1. The V gene's germline CDR1 is LGHNA and CDR2 YNFKEQ. The CDR3 consists of 14 residues. V shed 5 bases and J 4 bases; nucleotides not matched to a gene: 2. The CDR3 loop is CASSSGQGTGELFF. The CDR3 nucleotides are TGTGCCAGCAGCTCGGGACAGGGCACCGGGGAGCTGTTTTTT.

V gene TRBV7-2 combines with J gene TRBJ1-5, with D uncertain. With 0 bases removed from V and 5 bases from J, the gap between germline ends came to 8 bases. Per the germline V gene, CDR1 is SGHTA and CDR2 is FQGNSA. This CDR3 region has 14 residues. This chain's CDR3 is CASSLAGNYQPQHF. The CDR3 DNA reads TGTGCCAGCAGCTTAGCAGGGAACTATCAGCCCCAGCATTTT.

V is TRBV28 and J is TRBJ1-2, with D possibly matching TRBD1 (6 bases). Germline CDR1 MDHEN, CDR2 SYDVKM. The length of the CDR3 is 14 residues. V lost 2 bases and J 8 bases, leaving 15 bases between the germline ends. The CDR3 nucleotides read TGTGCCAGCAGTTTAGATGGGGGGGCGCGGGGCTACACCTTC. Its translation: CASSLDGGARGYTF.

This clone was detected only once. The chain combines TRBV28 with TRBJ1-3, with no clear D. V shed 1 base and J shed 0 bases, with 13 bases lying between them. The V gene's germline CDR1 is MDHEN and CDR2 SYDVKM. The CDR3 is 17 residues long. CDR3 DNA sequence: TGTGCCAGCAGTTTATCCTCCGGGCCAGACTCTGGAAACACCATATATTTT. Its translation is CASSLSSGPDSGNTIYF.

This clone is termed medium-sized (0.01 to 0.1%). The chain couples TRBV18 to TRBJ2-2, with unresolved D. The germline V gene has CDR1 KGHSH and CDR2 LQKENI. This CDR3 spans 15 amino acids. Trimming left V 8 bases short and J 4 bases short, with 17 bases between. The CDR3 is CASLRAVPSTGELFF. The DNA of the CDR3 is TGTGCCAGCCTACGGGCTGTACCTAGCACCGGGGAGCTGTTTTTT. The full variable domain, its missing parts supplied by reference TRBV18 and TRBJ2-2, is NAGVMQNPRHLVRRRGQEARLRCSPMKGHSHVYWYRQLPEEGLKFMVYLQKENIIDESGMPKERFSAEFPKEGPSILRIQQVVRGDSAAYFCASLRAVPSTGELFFGEGSRLTVL.

The chain employs TRBV14 and TRBJ1-1; D remains ambiguous. The CDR3 is 14 amino acids. Trimming stripped 1 base from V and 5 bases from J, with 11 bases between. Germline V gives CDR1 SGHDN, CDR2 FVKESK. The CDR3: CASSQVPATTEAFF. The CDR3 DNA follows: TGTGCCAGCAGCCAAGTCCCAGCAACGACTGAAGCTTTCTTT.

This chain links TRBV3-1 (or the pseudogene TRBV3-2) with TRBJ2-1; 11 positions agree with TRBD2. The CDR3 runs 16 residues. Germline trimming cut 0 bases from V and 15 bases from J; bases unmatched to any gene: 13. Per the germline V gene, CDR1 is LGHDT and CDR2 is YNNKEL (reference sequence). CDR3 loop: CASSQDISGRVPLGFF. CDR3 bases: TGTGCCAGCAGCCAAGATATTAGCGGGAGGGTCCCATTGGGGTTCTTC.

This chain connects TRBV24-1 to TRBJ2-1; D unresolved. CDR3 length equals 15 residues. Per germline, CDR1 KGHDR and CDR2 SFDVKD. Trimming removed 5 bases from V and 0 bases from J, with 10 bases in between. The CDR3 loop is CATSAGRSSYNEQFF. The CDR3 region has the DNA TGTGCCACCAGTGCCGGACGGAGCTCCTACAATGAGCAGTTCTTC.

V and J are TRBV30 and TRBJ1-5; D uncertain. Trimming left V 0 bases short and J 6 bases short, with 9 bases between. Germline CDR1 is GTSNPN and CDR2 is SVGIG (reference sequence). The CDR3 is 13 amino acids. The CDR3 loop is CAWSVEVGQPQHF. The CDR3 bases are TGTGCCTGGAGTGTAGAGGTCGGTCAGCCCCAGCATTTT.

CDR3 loop: CASSPSPGTGSNEKLFF. DNA of the CDR3: TGTGCCAGCAGTCCTTCTCCCGGGACAGGGTCTAATGAAAAACTGTTTTTT. The chain joins TRBV6-6 to TRBJ1-4, with 9 bases fitting TRBD1. This CDR3 is built from 17 residues. Germline V lookup: CDR1 MNHNY, CDR2 SVGAGI (reference sequence). V was clipped by 5 bases and J by 3 bases; unmatched bases: 10.

The genes are TRBV4-3 and TRBJ1-2; a weak D match, TRBD1 (6 bases). The V gene's germline CDR1 is LGHNA and CDR2 YSLEER. The germline V and J ends were trimmed by 4 bases and 2 bases, with 14 bases remaining between them. This CDR3 is 15 amino acids long. Here the CDR3 reads CASSPPGHTNYGYTF. The CDR3 DNA is TGCGCCAGCAGCCCACCGGGACATACGAACTATGGCTACACCTTC.

The genes are TRBV9 and TRBJ2-1; 7 nucleotides line up with TRBD2. Germline CDR1 is SGDLS and CDR2 is YYNGEE. The CDR3 length is 15 residues. Trimming removed 0 bases from V and 4 bases from J; junction bases left unmatched: 4. CDR3 region: CASSVETSRYNEQFF. DNA for the CDR3: TGTGCCAGCAGCGTAGAGACTAGCCGGTACAATGAGCAGTTCTTC.

V and J are TRBV18 and TRBJ2-2; TRBD1 aligns across 9 bases. CDR1 is KGHSH and CDR2 is LQKENI in the germline V gene. V was pared by 3 bases and J by 4 bases, with 9 bases of the junction left unmatched. The CDR3 spans 17 residues. The chain's CDR3 is CASSPPGTGLGTGELFF. The DNA of the CDR3 is TGTGCCAGCTCACCCCCCGGGACAGGGCTGGGCACCGGGGAGCTGTTTTTT.

The rearrangement uses TRBV27 and TRBJ2-7; the D gene could be TRBD1 or TRBD2 (6 bases each). Germline-derived CDR1 and CDR2 are MNHEY and SMNVEV (reference sequence). V shed 3 bases and J shed 6 bases, with 12 bases lying between them. CDR3 length: 13 amino acids. The CDR3 nucleotides read TGTGCCAGCAGTTTGGGCAGGGGAGGCGAGCAGTACTTC. Amino acid sequence: CASSLGRGGEQYF.

This clone occurred once. The V call is TRBV7-6, the J call TRBJ1-4, with 9 bases that match TRBD1. The V gene's germline CDR1 is SGHVS and CDR2 FNYEAQ. Losses at the gene ends were 3 bases for V and 4 bases for J; bases not matched to a gene: 3. This CDR3 is built from 15 residues. The CDR3 region has the DNA TGTGCCAGCAGCTTCACAGGGGGCATTAATGAAAAACTGTTTTTT. This gives the protein CASSFTGGINEKLFF.

The CDR3 sequence: CASSPQIGLASNNEQFF. Here the CDR3 DNA reads TGTGCCAGCAGTCCCCAGATAGGACTAGCGTCCAACAATGAGCAGTTCTTC. The V and J genes are TRBV27 and TRBJ2-1; the match to TRBD2 covers 9 bases. The CDR3 length is 17 residues. Trimming cost V 5 bases and J 5 bases; bases outside gene matches: 13. Germline values: CDR1 MNHEY, CDR2 SMNVEV (reference sequence).

This clone was observed a handful of times. The chain couples TRBV3-1 (or the pseudogene TRBV3-2) to TRBJ1-6; D unclear. The CDR3 covers 16 residues. Germline-derived CDR1 and CDR2 are LGHDT and YNNKEL (reference sequence). V was clipped by 0 bases and J by 9 bases, with 15 bases between them. CDR3 residues: CASSQDFSGVGSPLHF. In DNA form, the CDR3 reads TGTGCCAGCAGCCAAGACTTTTCCGGAGTGGGTTCACCCCTCCACTTT.

This clone occurred a few times. DNA of the CDR3: TGTGCCAGCAGGGGGACGACAGCGCCCGGGGAGCTGTTTTTT. It codes for CASRGTTAPGELFF. The chain couples TRBV7-9 to TRBJ2-2; perhaps D is TRBD1 or TRBD2 (5 bases each). The CDR3 runs to 14 residues. Trimming took off 6 bases at V and 6 bases at J, with 14 bases between the two ends. CDR1 and CDR2 from the germline V gene are SEHNR and FQNEAQ (reference sequence).

This rearrangement joins TRBV11-2 to TRBJ2-3; tentatively, D is TRBD1 or TRBD2 (6 bases each). The CDR3 is made up of 15 amino acids. V lost 3 bases, J lost 2 bases, and 12 bases lay in between. In germline, CDR1 is SGHAT, CDR2 FQNNGV. This CDR3 is CASSFPGAATDTQYF. The CDR3 DNA reads as TGTGCCAGCAGCTTTCCGGGGGCGGCCACAGATACGCAGTATTTT.

This clone was counted a single time. This chain joins TRBV28 and TRBJ1-1; no firm D call. Trimming pared 3 bases from V and 6 bases from J, leaving 11 bases between. Germline assignment: CDR1 MDHEN and CDR2 SYDVKM. The CDR3 sequence is 13 residues long. CDR3 DNA sequence: TGTGCCAGCAGTTTCAGGATGGACCCTGAAGCTTTCTTT. The encoded protein is CASSFRMDPEAFF.